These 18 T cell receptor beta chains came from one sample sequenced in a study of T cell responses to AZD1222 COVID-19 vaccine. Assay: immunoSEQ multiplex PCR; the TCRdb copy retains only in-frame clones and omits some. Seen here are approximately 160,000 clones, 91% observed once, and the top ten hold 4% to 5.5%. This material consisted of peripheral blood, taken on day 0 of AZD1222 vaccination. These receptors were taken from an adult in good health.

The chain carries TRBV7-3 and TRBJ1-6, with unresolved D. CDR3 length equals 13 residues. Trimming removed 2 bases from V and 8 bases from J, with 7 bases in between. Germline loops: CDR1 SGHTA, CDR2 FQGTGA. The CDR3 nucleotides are TGTGCCAGCAGCTTAGAAGGAGATTCACCCCTCCACTTT. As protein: CASSLEGDSPLHF.

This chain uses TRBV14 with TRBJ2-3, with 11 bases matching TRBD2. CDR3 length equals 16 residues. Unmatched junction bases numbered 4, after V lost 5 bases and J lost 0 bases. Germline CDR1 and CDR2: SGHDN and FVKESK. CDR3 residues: CASSARTSGSTDTQYF. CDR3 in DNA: TGTGCCAGCAGCGCTCGGACTAGCGGGAGCACAGATACGCAGTATTTT. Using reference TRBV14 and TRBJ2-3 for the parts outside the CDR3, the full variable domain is EAGVTQFPSHSVIEKGQTVTLRCDPISGHDNLYWYRRVMGKEIKFLLHFVKESKQDESGMPNNRFLAERTGGTYSTLKVQPAELEDSGVYFCASSARTSGSTDTQYFGPGTRLTVL.

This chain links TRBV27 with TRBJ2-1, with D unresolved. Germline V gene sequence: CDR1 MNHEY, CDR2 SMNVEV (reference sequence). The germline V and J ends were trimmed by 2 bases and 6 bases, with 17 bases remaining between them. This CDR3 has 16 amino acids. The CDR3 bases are TGTGCCAGCAGTTTACCCGCCCTGGGCCGGTCCAATGAGCAGTTCTTC. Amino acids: CASSLPALGRSNEQFF.

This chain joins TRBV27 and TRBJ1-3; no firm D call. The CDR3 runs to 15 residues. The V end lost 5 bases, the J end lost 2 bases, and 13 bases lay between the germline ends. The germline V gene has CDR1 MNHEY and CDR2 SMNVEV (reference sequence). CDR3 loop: CASSPGPGTGNTIYF. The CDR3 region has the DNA TGTGCCAGCAGTCCCGGTCCGGGTACTGGAAACACCATATATTTT.

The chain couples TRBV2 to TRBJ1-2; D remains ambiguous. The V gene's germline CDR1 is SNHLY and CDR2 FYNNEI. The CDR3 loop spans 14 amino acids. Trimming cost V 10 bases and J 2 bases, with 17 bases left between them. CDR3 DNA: TGTGCCATCCCCTCGTTGGAAGACAACTATGGCTACACCTTC. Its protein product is CAIPSLEDNYGYTF.

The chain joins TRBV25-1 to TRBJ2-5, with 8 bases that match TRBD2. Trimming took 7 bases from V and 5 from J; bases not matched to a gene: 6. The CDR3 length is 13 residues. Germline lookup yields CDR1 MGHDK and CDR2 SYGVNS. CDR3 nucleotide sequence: TGTGCCAGCATGCGGGGGGCTGGGGAGACCCAGTACTTC. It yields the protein CASMRGAGETQYF.

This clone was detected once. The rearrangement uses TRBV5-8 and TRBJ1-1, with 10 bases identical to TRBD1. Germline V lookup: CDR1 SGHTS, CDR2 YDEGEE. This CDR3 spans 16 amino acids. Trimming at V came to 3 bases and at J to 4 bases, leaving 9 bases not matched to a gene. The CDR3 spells CASSSGTGDSATEAFF. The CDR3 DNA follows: TGTGCCAGCAGCTCAGGGACAGGGGACTCAGCCACTGAAGCTTTCTTT.

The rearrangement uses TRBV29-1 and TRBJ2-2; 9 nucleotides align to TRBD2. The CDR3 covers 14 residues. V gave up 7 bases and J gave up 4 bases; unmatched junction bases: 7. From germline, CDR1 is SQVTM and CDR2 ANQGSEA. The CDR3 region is CSAQPSGITGELFF. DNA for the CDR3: TGCAGCGCCCAGCCTAGCGGGATCACCGGGGAGCTGTTTTTT.

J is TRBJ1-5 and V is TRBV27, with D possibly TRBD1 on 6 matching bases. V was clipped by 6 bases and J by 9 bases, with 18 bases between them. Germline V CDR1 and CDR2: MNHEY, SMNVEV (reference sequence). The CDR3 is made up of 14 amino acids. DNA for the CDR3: TGTGCCAGCAGCGAAAGACAGGTCTTGTGGCCCCAGCATTTT. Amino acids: CASSERQVLWPQHF.

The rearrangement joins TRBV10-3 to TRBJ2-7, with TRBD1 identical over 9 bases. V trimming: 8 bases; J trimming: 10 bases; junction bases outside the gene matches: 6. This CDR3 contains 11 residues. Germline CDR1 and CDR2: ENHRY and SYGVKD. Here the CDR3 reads CAIGDRDHQYF. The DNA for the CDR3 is TGTGCCATCGGGGACAGGGACCATCAGTACTTC.

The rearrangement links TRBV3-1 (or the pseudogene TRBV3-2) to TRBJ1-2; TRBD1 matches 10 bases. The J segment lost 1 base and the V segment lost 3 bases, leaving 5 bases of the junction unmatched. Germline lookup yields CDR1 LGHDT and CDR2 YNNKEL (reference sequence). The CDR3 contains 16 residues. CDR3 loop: CASSHGDRGNNYGYTF. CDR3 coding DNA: TGTGCCAGCAGCCACGGGGACAGGGGAAATAACTATGGCTACACCTTC.

This CDR3 is CASSRTGGRQPQHF. The CDR3 DNA is TGTGCCAGCAGTCGGACAGGGGGCAGACAGCCCCAGCATTTT. This chain connects TRBV6-5 to TRBJ1-5; 11 bases line up with TRBD1. Germline values: CDR1 MNHEY, CDR2 SVGAGI. Trimming at V came to 5 bases and at J to 7 bases, leaving 4 bases not matched to a gene. This CDR3 is built from 14 residues.

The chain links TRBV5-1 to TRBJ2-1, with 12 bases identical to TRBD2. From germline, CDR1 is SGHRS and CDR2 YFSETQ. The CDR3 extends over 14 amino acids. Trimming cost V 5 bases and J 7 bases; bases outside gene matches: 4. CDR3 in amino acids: CASSLTSGSNEQFF. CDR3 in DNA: TGCGCCAGCAGTTTGACTAGCGGGAGTAATGAGCAGTTCTTC.

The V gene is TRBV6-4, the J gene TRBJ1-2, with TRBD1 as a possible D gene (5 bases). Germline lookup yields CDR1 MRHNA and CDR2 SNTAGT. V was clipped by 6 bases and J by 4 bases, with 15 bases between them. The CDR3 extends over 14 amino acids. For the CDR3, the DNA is TGTGCCAGCAGCGCCGCCGGGGGGACCTATGGCTACACCTTC. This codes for CASSAAGGTYGYTF.

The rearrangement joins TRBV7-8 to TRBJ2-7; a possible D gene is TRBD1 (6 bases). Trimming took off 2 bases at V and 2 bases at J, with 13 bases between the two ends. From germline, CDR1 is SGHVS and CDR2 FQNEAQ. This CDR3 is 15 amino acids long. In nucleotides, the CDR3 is TGTGCCAGCAGCTTACCGGCTGGGACAACCTACGAGCAGTACTTC. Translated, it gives CASSLPAGTTYEQYF.

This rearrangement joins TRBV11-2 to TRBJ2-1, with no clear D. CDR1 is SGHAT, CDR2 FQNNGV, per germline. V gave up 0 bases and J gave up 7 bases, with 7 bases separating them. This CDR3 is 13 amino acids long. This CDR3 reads CASSLDYGNEQFF. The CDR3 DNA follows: TGTGCCAGCAGCTTAGATTATGGGAATGAGCAGTTCTTC.

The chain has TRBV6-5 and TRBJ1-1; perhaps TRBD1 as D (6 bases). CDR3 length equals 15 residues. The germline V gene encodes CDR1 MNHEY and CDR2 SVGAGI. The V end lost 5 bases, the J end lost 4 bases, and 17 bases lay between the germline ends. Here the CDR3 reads CASSPLFRGGTEAFF. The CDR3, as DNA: TGTGCCAGCAGTCCCCTTTTCCGAGGGGGCACTGAAGCTTTCTTT.

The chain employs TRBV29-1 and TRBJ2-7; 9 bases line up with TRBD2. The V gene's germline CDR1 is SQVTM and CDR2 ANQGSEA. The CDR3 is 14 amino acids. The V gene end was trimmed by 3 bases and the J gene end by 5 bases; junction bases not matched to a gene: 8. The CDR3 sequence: CSVELAGILHEQYF. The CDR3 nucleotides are TGCAGCGTTGAGCTAGCGGGAATACTCCACGAGCAGTACTTC.